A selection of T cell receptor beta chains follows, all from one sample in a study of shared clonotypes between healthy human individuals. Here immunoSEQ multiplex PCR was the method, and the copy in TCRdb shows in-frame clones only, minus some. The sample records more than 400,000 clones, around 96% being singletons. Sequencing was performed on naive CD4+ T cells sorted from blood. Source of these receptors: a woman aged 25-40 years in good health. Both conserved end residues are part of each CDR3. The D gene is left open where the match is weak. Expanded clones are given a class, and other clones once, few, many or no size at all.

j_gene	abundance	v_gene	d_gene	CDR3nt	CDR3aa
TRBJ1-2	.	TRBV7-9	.	TGTGCCAGCAGCTTAACTTCGCGACAGAACTATGGCTACACCTTC	CASSLTSRQNYGYTF
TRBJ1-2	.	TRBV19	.	TGTGCCAGTAGTAGCGGGGAGGGCCGGGGCTATGGCTACACCTTC	CASSSGEGRGYGYTF
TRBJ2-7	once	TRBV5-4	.	TGCGCCAGCGGAGTCGGGACTCGTCGCGGATACGAGCAGTACTTC	CASGVGTRRGYEQYF
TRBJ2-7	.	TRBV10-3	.	TGTGCCATCAGTCCCCCGGGACACGCAACCTACGAGCAGTACTTC	CAISPPGHATYEQYF
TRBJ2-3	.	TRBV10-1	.	TGCGCCAGCGGGGCAGGCCCAGATACGCAGTATTTT	CASGAGPDTQYF
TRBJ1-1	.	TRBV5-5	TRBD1	TGTGCCAGCAGCTCCCGGGTGGGGACAGGGGGCATGAACACTGAAGCTTTCTTT	CASSSRVGTGGMNTEAFF
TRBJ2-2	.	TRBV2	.	TGTGCCAGCAGTCTAACAGGGAGAAGAGCGGTGCCCGGGGAGCTGTTTTTT	CASSLTGRRAVPGELFF
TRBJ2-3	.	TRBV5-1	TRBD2	TGCGCCAGCAGCTTGCCGACGACTAGCGGGAGCACAGATACGCAGTATTTT	CASSLPTTSGSTDTQYF
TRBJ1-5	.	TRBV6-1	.	TGTGCCAGCTGCCGGGGGCAATATAGCAATCAGCCCCAGCATTTT	CASCRGQYSNQPQHF
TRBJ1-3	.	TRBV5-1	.	TGCGCCAGCAGCTTGCCGGACCAGAGCTCTGGAAACACCATATATTTT	CASSLPDQSSGNTIYF
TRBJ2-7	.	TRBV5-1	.	TGCGCCAGCAGCCCCCCCCGGTCAGGGGCCGGGTGGGACGAGCAGTACTTC	CASSPPRSGAGWDEQYF
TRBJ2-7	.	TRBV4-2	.	TGTGCCAGCAGCCAAGATAACACGGATAGGTGGGAGCAGTACTTC	CASSQDNTDRWEQYF
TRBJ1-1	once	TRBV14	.	TGTGCCAGCAGCCAAGATGTAGGGATAAACACTGAAGCTTTCTTT	CASSQDVGINTEAFF
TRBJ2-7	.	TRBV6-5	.	TGTGCCAGCAGTTACGGTCAGTTTCAGGGCTCCTACGAGCAGTACTTC	CASSYGQFQGSYEQYF
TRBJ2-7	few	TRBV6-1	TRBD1	TGTGCCAGCAGAGACACCGGGACAGGGACTTCCGAGCAGTACTTC	CASRDTGTGTSEQYF
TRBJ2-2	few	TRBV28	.	TGTGCCAGCAGGGTAGGCACCGGGGAGCTGTTTTTT	CASRVGTGELFF
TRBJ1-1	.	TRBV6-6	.	TGTGCCAGCAGAGACAGCTTAAACACTGAAGCTTTCTTT	CASRDSLNTEAFF
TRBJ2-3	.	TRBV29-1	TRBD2	TGCAGCGTTCTTAAGTCTGGCGGGAGGGCCGCAGATACGCAGTATTTT	CSVLKSGGRAADTQYF
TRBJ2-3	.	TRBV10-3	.	TGTGCCATCAGTGACGGCGGAGGGGGGCGAGATACGCAGTATTTT	CAISDGGGGRDTQYF
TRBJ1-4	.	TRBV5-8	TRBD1	TGTGCCAGCAGTGCTTGGGGACAGGCAATTAATGAAAAACTGTTTTTT	CASSAWGQAINEKLFF
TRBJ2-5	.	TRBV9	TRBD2	TGTGCCAGCAGCGTAGGTGGGACTAGCGGTGAGACCCAGTACTTC	CASSVGGTSGETQYF
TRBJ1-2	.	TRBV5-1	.	TGCGCCAGCAGCCGAGGCGGGGGCGCGGACTATGGCTACACCTTC	CASSRGGGADYGYTF
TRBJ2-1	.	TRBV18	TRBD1	TGTGCCAGCCGTACCGGACAGGACGATGAGCAGTTCTTC	CASRTGQDDEQFF
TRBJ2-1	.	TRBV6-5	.	TGTGCCAGCATGGGTTCGAACAATGAGCAGTTCTTC	CASMGSNNEQFF
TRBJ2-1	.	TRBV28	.	TGTGCCAGCAGTTCCGGGACCCCCCATGGCGAGCAGTTCTTC	CASSSGTPHGEQFF
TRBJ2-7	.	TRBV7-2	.	TGTGCCAGCAGCTTAGGCTCAGGAGGCGAGCAGTACTTC	CASSLGSGGEQYF
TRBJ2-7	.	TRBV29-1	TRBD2	TGCAGCGTTAGTAGCGGGTGGTATTTAGACGAGCAGTACTTC	CSVSSGWYLDEQYF
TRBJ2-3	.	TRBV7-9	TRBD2	TGTGCCAGCAGCCTCCTCAGGGCGGGAGGGCCCGGGTATACGCAGTATTTT	CASSLLRAGGPGYTQYF
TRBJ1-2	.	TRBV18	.	TGTGCCAGCTCAGAGGACAGTTCCTCTTCGTATGGCTACACCTTC	CASSEDSSSSYGYTF
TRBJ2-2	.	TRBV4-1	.	TGCGCCAGCAGCCAAGAGAGGCTAGCGTACACCGGGGAGCTGTTTTTT	CASSQERLAYTGELFF
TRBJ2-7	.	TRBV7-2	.	TGTGCCAGCAGCTTAGGGAGCAGGGTCTCGACCTTAGGGCAGTACTTC	CASSLGSRVSTLGQYF
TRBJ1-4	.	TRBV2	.	TGTGCCAGCAGCCGACAGTCAACTAATGAAAAACTGTTTTTT	CASSRQSTNEKLFF
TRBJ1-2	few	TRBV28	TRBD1	TGTGCCAGCAGTTCGACAGGGTACGGCTACACCTTC	CASSSTGYGYTF
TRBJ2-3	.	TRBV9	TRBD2	TGTGCCAGCAGCGTAGTAGCGGGATACACAGATACGCAGTATTTT	CASSVVAGYTDTQYF
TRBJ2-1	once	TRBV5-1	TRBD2	TGCGCCAGCAGCCTAGGGACTAGCGGGAGGGCCTTATACAATGAGCAGTTCTTC	CASSLGTSGRALYNEQFF
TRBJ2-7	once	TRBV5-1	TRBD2	TGCGCCAGCAGCTTGGCCCCTACTAGCGGGAGGGCCAACGAGCAGTACTTC	CASSLAPTSGRANEQYF
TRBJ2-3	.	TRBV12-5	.	TGTGCTAGTGGTTTGGTACGGGTGAGGGGCGTCGGGTCAGATACGCAGTATTTT	CASGLVRVRGVGSDTQYF
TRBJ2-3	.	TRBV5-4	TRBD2	TGTGCCAGCAGCTTGTTGGTAGCGGGACCTAGCACAGATACGCAGTATTTT	CASSLLVAGPSTDTQYF
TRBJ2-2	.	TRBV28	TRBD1	TGTGCCAGCAGTTTCCGGGACAGCACCACCGGGGAGCTGTTTTTT	CASSFRDSTTGELFF
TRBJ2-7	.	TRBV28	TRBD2	TGTGCCAGCAGTTTCGGGGGGAATCTCGAGCAGTACTTC	CASSFGGNLEQYF
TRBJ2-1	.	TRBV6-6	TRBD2	TGTGCCAGCAGCGGGACTAGCGGGAGGGGGAGGCAGTTCTTC	CASSGTSGRGRQFF
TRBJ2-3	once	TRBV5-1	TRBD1	TGCGCCAGCAGCGCCGGACAGGGAACAGATACGCAGTATTTT	CASSAGQGTDTQYF
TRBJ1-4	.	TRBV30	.	TGTGCCTGGAGTCGACAACAACTCGCAACTAATGAAAAACTGTTTTTT	CAWSRQQLATNEKLFF
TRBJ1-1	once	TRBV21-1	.	TGTGCCAGCAGCATTAAGATCTCCGGGACAGGGGTCGCGCCGAACACTGAAGCTTTCTTT	CASSIKISGTGVAPNTEAFF
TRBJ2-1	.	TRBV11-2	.	TGTGCCAGCAGCTCCCCCTCCCTGCAAGGCGAGCAGTTCTTC	CASSSPSLQGEQFF
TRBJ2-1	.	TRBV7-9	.	TGTGCCAGCAGCCCCGACGCACCGCGAGATGCTGAGCAGTTCTTC	CASSPDAPRDAEQFF
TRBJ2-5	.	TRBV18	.	TGTGCCAGCTCACCCGACCGGGAAGAGACCCAGTACTTC	CASSPDREETQYF
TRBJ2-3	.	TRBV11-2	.	TGTGCCAGCAGCTTAGGACAGAGCACAGATACGCAGTATTTT	CASSLGQSTDTQYF
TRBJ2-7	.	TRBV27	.	TGTGCCAGCAGTTTACGGGAATGGTCCTACGAGCAGTACTTC	CASSLREWSYEQYF
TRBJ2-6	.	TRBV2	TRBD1	TGTGCCAGCAGTCACAGGGGCTCTGGGGCCAACGTCCTGACTTTC	CASSHRGSGANVLTF